This entry features one T cell receptor beta chain sequence. Antigen specificity is unknown. CDR3 size: 13 residues. CDR1 and CDR2 from the germline V gene are DFQATT and SNEGSKA (reference sequence). V lost 3 bases, J lost 1 base, and 9 bases lay in between. This entry is derived from a study of T cell responses to AZD1222 COVID-19 vaccine. Study observations and caveats: Vaccination with two AZD1222 doses was followed by a rise in Spike-specific TCR breadth and depth. Baseline serology detected seropositivity in only a handful of AZD1222 recipients. Donors, mostly white British, included more females; clonal diversity was possibly underestimated.

Only in-frame clones appear in the TCRdb table, and some are missing; sequencing was by immunoSEQ multiplex PCR. The sample holds about 140,000 clones; about 86% are singletons and the top ten take about 5%. The sample in question was peripheral blood, obtained 28 days after the second AZD1222 dose. The TCR sequence derives from an adult who received the AZD1222 COVID-19 vaccine. The rearrangement joins TRBV20-1 to TRBJ2-5; no clear D gene. This chain's CDR3 is CSASISLQETQYF. CDR3 in DNA: TGCAGTGCTAGTATTTCCCTCCAAGAGACCCAGTACTTC.